The rows below give T cell receptor beta chains drawn from one sample of a study of blood T cell repertoires in COVID-19. TCRdb's table, derived via immunoSEQ multiplex PCR, lists solely in-frame clones and lacks some. The sample consists of 110,000 to 150,000 clones, about four fifths of them appearing once. Sequenced material: peripheral blood. The receptors were gathered from a human donor in a cohort sampled during active COVID-19. Each CDR3 is given with its conserved first and last residue. D genes are given only for firm matches. Only some rows state a clone size, as once, few, many or a class for expanded clones.

V gene,D gene,J gene,clone size,CDR3 protein,CDR3 DNA
TRBV27,-,TRBJ1-2,few,CASSPLSRQSYGYTF,TGTGCCAGCAGTCCCCTTTCGAGACAGAGCTATGGCTACACCTTC
TRBV29-1,-,TRBJ2-1,-,CSATDREQFF,TGCAGCGCCACCGACAGGGAGCAGTTCTTC
TRBV6-1,-,TRBJ1-6,-,CASSDREGSPLHF,TGTGCCAGCAGTGACAGGGAGGGTTCACCCCTCCACTTT
TRBV6-1,-,TRBJ2-3,-,CASSDGTRTDTQYF,TGTGCCAGCAGTGATGGGACACGCACAGATACGCAGTATTTT
TRBV3-1/TRBV3-2,TRBD1,TRBJ1-2,-,CASSQEPGTGNYGYTF,TGTGCCAGCAGCCAAGAGCCGGGGACAGGGAACTATGGCTACACCTTC
TRBV28,-,TRBJ2-7,-,CASNQRLYEQYF,TGTGCCAGCAACCAGCGGTTATACGAGCAGTACTTC
TRBV13,TRBD2,TRBJ2-7,-,CASSPGTSGGPRGEQYF,TGTGCCAGCAGCCCCGGGACTAGCGGGGGCCCAAGGGGCGAGCAGTACTTC
TRBV5-1,-,TRBJ1-5,-,CASSWGGDSNQPQHF,TGCGCCAGCAGCTGGGGAGGGGATAGCAATCAGCCCCAGCATTTT
TRBV6-5,-,TRBJ1-2,once,CASKEGGEGYGYTF,TGTGCCAGCAAGGAAGGGGGGGAGGGCTATGGCTACACCTTC
TRBV4-1,-,TRBJ2-1,-,CASSQDPTAHSYNEQFF,TGCGCCAGCAGCCAAGATCCCACAGCTCACTCCTACAATGAGCAGTTCTTC